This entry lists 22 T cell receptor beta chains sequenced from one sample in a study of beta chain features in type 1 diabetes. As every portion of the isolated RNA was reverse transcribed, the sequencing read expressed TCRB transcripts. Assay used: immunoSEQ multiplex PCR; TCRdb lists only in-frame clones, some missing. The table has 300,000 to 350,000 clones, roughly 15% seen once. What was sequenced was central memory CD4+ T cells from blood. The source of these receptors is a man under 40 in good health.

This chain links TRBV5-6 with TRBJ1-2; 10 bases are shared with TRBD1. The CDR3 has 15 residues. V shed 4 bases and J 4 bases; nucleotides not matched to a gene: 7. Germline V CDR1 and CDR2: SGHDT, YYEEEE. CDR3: CASSVRDRGFYGYTF. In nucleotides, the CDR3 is TGTGCCAGCAGCGTCCGGGACAGGGGATTCTATGGCTACACCTTC.

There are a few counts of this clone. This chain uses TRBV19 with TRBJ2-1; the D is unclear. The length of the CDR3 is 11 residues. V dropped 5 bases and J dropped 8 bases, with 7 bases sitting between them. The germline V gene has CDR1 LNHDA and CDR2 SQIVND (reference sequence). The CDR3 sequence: CASSFRDEQFF. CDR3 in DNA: TGTGCCAGTAGTTTTAGGGATGAGCAGTTCTTC.

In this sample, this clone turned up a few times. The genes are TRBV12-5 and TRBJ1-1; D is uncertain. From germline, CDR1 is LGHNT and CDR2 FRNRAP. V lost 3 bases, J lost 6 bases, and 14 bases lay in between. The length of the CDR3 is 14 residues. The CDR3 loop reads CASGFGGSGAEAFF. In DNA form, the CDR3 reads TGTGCTAGTGGTTTCGGAGGCTCGGGCGCTGAAGCTTTCTTT.

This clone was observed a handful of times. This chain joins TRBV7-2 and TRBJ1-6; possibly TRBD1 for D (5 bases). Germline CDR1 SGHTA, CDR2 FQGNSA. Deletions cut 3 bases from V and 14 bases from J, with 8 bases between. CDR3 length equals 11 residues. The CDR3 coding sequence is TGTGCCAGCAGCTTTGGGACGTCCCTCCACTTT. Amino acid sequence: CASSFGTSLHF. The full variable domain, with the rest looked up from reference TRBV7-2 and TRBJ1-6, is GAGVSQSPSNKVTEKGKDVELRCDPISGHTALYWYRQSLGQGLEFLIYFQGNSAPDKSGLPSDRFSAERTGGSVSTLTIQRTQQEDSAVYLCASSFGTSLHFGNGTRLTVT.

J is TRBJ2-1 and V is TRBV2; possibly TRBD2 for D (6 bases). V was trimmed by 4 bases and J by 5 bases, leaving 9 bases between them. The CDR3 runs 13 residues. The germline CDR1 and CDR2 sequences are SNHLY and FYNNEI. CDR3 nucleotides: TGTGCCAGCAGTGTGGGCGGGAACAATGAGCAGTTCTTC. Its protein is CASSVGGNNEQFF.

CDR3 nucleotide sequence: TGTGCCAGCTCACGTCGGCGGGAGGCCGGGGAGCTGTTTTTT. It yields the protein CASSRRREAGELFF. V and J are TRBV18 and TRBJ2-2; TRBD2 aligns across 8 bases. With V trimmed by 4 bases and J by 6 bases, 4 bases remained unmatched. The CDR3 is 14 amino acids. The V gene's germline CDR1 is KGHSH and CDR2 LQKENI.

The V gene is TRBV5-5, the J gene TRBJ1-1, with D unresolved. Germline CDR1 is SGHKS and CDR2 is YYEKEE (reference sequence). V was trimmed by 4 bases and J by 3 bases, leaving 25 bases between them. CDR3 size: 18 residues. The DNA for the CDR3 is TGTGCCAGCAGCCCATTGCAGCTACAGCTGTTTAGGGACACTGAAGCTTTCTTT. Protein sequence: CASSPLQLQLFRDTEAFF.

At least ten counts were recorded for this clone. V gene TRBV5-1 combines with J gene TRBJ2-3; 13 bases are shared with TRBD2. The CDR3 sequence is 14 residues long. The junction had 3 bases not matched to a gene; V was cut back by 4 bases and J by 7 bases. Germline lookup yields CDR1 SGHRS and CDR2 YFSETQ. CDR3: CASSATSGRNTQYF. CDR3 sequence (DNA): TGCGCCAGCAGCGCGACTAGCGGGAGGAATACGCAGTATTTT. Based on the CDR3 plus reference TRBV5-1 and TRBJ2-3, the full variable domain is KAGVTQTPRYLIKTRGQQVTLSCSPISGHRSVSWYQQTPGQGLQFLFEYFSETQRNKGNFPGRFSGRQFSNSRSEMNVSTLELGDSALYLCASSATSGRNTQYFGPGTRLTVL.

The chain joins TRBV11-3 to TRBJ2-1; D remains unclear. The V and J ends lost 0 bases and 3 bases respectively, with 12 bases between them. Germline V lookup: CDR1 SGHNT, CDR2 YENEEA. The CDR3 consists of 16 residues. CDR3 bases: TGTGCCAGCAGCTTAGATTCGGCGGACCACTACAATGAGCAGTTCTTC. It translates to CASSLDSADHYNEQFF.

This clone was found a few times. The CDR3 sequence is CASSQGGGRAFF. In DNA, the CDR3 is TGTGCCAGCAGCCAAGGCGGGGGTAGAGCTTTCTTT. The chain uses TRBV14 and TRBJ1-1; D perhaps matches TRBD1 (5 bases). This CDR3 is built from 12 residues. V was cut by 1 base and J by 10 bases, with 10 bases left in between. Germline V lookup: CDR1 SGHDN, CDR2 FVKESK.

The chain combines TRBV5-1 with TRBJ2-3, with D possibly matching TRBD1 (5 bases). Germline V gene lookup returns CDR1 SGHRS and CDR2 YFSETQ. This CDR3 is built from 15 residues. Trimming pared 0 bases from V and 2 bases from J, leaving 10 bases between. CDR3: CASSLERGHTDTQYF. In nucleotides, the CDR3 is TGCGCCAGCAGCTTGGAAAGGGGCCACACAGATACGCAGTATTTT.

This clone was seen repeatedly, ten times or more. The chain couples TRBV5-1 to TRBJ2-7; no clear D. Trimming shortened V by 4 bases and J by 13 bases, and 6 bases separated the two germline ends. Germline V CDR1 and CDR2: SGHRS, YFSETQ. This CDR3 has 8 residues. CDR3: CASSGLYV. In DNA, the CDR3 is TGCGCCAGCAGCGGCCTATACGTC.

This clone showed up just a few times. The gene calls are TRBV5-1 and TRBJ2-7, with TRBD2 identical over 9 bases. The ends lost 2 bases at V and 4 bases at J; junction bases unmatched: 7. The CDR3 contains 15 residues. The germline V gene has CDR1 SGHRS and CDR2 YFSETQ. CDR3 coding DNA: TGCGCCAGCAGCTTAATTAGCGGGGGAGCGTACGAGCAGTACTTC. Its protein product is CASSLISGGAYEQYF.

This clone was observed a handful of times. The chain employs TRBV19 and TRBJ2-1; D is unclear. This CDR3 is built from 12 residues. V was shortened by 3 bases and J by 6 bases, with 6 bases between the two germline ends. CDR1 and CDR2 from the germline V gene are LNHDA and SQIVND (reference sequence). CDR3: CASSMNTNEQFF. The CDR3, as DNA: TGTGCCAGTAGTATGAACACCAATGAGCAGTTCTTC.

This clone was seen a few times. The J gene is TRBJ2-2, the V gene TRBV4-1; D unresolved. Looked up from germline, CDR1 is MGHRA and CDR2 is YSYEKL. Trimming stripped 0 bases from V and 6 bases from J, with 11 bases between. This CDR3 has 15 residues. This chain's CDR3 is CASSQDRRRSGELFF. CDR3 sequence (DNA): TGCGCCAGCAGCCAAGATCGTAGGCGATCCGGGGAGCTGTTTTTT.

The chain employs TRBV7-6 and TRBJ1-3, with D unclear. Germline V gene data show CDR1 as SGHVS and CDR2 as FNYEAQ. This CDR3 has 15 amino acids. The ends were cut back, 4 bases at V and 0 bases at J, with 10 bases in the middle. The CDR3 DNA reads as TGTGCCAGCAGCTCAGGACCGGGCTCTGGAAACACCATATATTTT. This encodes CASSSGPGSGNTIYF.

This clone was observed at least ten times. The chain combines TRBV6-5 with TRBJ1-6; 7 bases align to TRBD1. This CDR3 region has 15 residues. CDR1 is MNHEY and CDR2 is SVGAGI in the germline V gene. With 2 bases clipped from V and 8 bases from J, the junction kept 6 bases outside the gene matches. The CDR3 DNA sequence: TGTGCCAGCAGTTACGACAGGGCCGGGGATTCACCCCTCCACTTT. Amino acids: CASSYDRAGDSPLHF.

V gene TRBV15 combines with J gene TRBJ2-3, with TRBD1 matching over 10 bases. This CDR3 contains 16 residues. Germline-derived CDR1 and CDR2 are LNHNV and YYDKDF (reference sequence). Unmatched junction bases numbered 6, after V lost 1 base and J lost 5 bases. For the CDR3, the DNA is TGTGCCACCAGCAGAGGCGACAGGGGGCGAGGAGATACGCAGTATTTT. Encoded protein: CATSRGDRGRGDTQYF. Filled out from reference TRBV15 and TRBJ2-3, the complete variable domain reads DAMVIQNPRYQVTQFGKPVTLSCSQTLNHNVMYWYQQKSSQAPKLLFHYYDKDFNNEADTPDNFQSRRPNTSFCFLDIRSPGLGDTAMYLCATSRGDRGRGDTQYFGPGTRLTVL.

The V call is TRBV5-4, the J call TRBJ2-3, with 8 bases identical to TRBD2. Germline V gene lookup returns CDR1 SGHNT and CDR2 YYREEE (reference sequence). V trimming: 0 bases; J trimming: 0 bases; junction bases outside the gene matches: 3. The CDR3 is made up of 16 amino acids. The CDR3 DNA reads TGTGCCAGCAGCTTGGATACTAGCGGAAGCACAGATACGCAGTATTTT. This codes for CASSLDTSGSTDTQYF.

In nucleotides, the CDR3 is TGTGCCAGCAGTGGGCTAGCGGCTAGCACAGATACGCAGTATTTT. It specifies CASSGLAASTDTQYF. This sequence joins TRBV6-6 and TRBJ2-3, with 7 bases lining up with TRBD2. Germline CDR1 and CDR2: MNHNY and SVGAGI (reference sequence). The CDR3 consists of 15 residues. The J segment lost 0 bases and the V segment lost 5 bases, leaving 5 bases of the junction unmatched.

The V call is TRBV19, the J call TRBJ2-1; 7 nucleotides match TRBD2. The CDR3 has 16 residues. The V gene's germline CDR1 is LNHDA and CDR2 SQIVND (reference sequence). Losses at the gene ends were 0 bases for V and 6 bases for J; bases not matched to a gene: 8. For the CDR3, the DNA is TGTGCCAGTAGTATAGATCGGCGGGAGTTGATCAATGAGCAGTTCTTC. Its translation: CASSIDRRELINEQFF.

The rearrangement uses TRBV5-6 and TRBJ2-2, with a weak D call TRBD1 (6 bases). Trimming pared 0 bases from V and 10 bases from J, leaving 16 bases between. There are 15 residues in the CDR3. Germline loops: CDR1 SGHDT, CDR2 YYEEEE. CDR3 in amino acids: CASSLAGQGSEELFF. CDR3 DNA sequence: TGTGCCAGCAGCTTGGCCGGGCAGGGGAGCGAGGAGCTGTTTTTT.